The rows below give T cell receptor beta chains drawn from one sample of a study of T cells after yellow fever vaccination. One entry per CDR3 protein, called by TCRdb with MiXCR from the 5' RACE reads. In the table there are approximately 31,000 distinct CDR3 sequences, 8% to 11% of which are singletons. This material consisted of PBMCs, either bulk or a sorted T-cell subset (CD4+, CD8+, memory, or dextramer-sorted; not recorded which), taken approximately 16 days after the first yellow fever vaccination. The receptor source for this set is a man between 18 and 35 years old who received the YFV17D yellow fever vaccine. CDR3s include the opening cysteine and the closing phenylalanine or tryptophan. D genes are given only for firm matches. Clone size is given for some rows only: seen once, a few or many times, or a class if the clone is expanded.

cdr3_aa: CSGAQAPGQPQHF
cdr3_nt: TGCAGCGGGGCCCAGGCTCCGGGCCAGCCCCAGCATTTT
j_call: TRBJ1-5
d_call: -
clone_size: -
v_call: TRBV20-1

cdr3_aa: CATSRGDGSYEQYF
cdr3_nt: TGTGCCACCAGCAGAGGGGACGGATCCTACGAGCAGTACTTC
j_call: TRBJ2-7
d_call: -
clone_size: many
v_call: TRBV15

cdr3_aa: CAISEPPGQKETQYF
cdr3_nt: TGTGCCATCAGTGAGCCACCGGGACAGAAAGAGACCCAGTACTTC
j_call: TRBJ2-5
d_call: TRBD1
clone_size: many
v_call: TRBV10-3

cdr3_aa: CSVGIGGGTEAFF
cdr3_nt: TGCAGCGTTGGGATTGGGGGTGGCACTGAAGCTTTCTTT
j_call: TRBJ1-1
d_call: -
clone_size: many
v_call: TRBV29-1

cdr3_aa: CASSLGGLGGNTDTQYF
cdr3_nt: TGTGCCAGCAGCTTAGGCGGGTTAGGGGGTAATACAGATACGCAGTATTTT
j_call: TRBJ2-3
d_call: -
clone_size: many
v_call: TRBV7-2

cdr3_aa: CSARERTGKTQYF
cdr3_nt: TGCAGTGCTAGAGAAAGGACAGGGAAGACCCAGTACTTC
j_call: TRBJ2-5
d_call: TRBD1
clone_size: many
v_call: TRBV20-1

cdr3_aa: CASSRGLDFRKETQYF
cdr3_nt: TGTGCCAGCAGTAGGGGACTGGATTTCCGCAAAGAGACCCAGTACTTC
j_call: TRBJ2-5
d_call: -
clone_size: many
v_call: TRBV28

cdr3_aa: CASSQGTTGELFF
cdr3_nt: TGTGCCAGCAGTCAAGGAACTACCGGGGAGCTGTTTTTT
j_call: TRBJ2-2
d_call: -
clone_size: many
v_call: TRBV2

cdr3_aa: CASSLDGGGRNPMNTEAFF
cdr3_nt: TGTGCCAGCAGCTTGGATGGGGGCGGGAGAAACCCGATGAACACTGAAGCTTTCTTT
j_call: TRBJ1-1
d_call: -
clone_size: many
v_call: TRBV5-4

cdr3_aa: CAMGPGLDGEQFF
cdr3_nt: TGTGCCATGGGCCCTGGGCTAGACGGTGAGCAGTTCTTC
j_call: TRBJ2-1
d_call: -
clone_size: -
v_call: TRBV5-5

cdr3_aa: CASSLGGTNQPQHF
cdr3_nt: TGTGCCAGCAGTTTGGGCGGAACAAATCAGCCCCAGCATTTT
j_call: TRBJ1-5
d_call: -
clone_size: many
v_call: TRBV27

cdr3_aa: CSARDDLDRAYEQYF
cdr3_nt: TGCAGTGCTAGAGATGATTTGGACAGAGCCTACGAGCAGTACTTC
j_call: TRBJ2-7
d_call: -
clone_size: many
v_call: TRBV20-1

cdr3_aa: CASSPISTGASYEQYF
cdr3_nt: TGCGCCAGCAGCCCTATCTCGACAGGGGCGTCCTACGAGCAGTACTTC
j_call: TRBJ2-7
d_call: TRBD1
clone_size: many
v_call: TRBV4-3

cdr3_aa: CASSLGNRDRGAGELFF
cdr3_nt: TGTGCCAGCAGTTTGGGAAACCGGGACAGGGGAGCCGGGGAGCTGTTTTTT
j_call: TRBJ2-2
d_call: TRBD1
clone_size: many
v_call: TRBV12-3/TRBV12-4

cdr3_aa: CASSPRRGPDTQYF
cdr3_nt: TGTGCCAGCAGTCCGAGAAGAGGCCCAGATACGCAGTATTTT
j_call: TRBJ2-3
d_call: -
clone_size: many
v_call: TRBV4-2

cdr3_aa: CASSDRDRADIQYF
cdr3_nt: TGTGCCAGCAGCGACCGGGACAGGGCGGACATTCAGTACTTC
j_call: TRBJ2-4
d_call: TRBD1
clone_size: few
v_call: TRBV5-4

cdr3_aa: CASEGGWETQYF
cdr3_nt: TGTGCCTCAGAGGGGGGATGGGAGACCCAGTACTTC
j_call: TRBJ2-5
d_call: -
clone_size: many
v_call: TRBV7-2

cdr3_aa: CASSSTGSSGNTIYF
cdr3_nt: TGTGCCAGCAGCTCAACAGGGAGCTCTGGAAACACCATATATTTT
j_call: TRBJ1-3
d_call: -
clone_size: many
v_call: TRBV5-6

cdr3_aa: CASSVDSIWNTEAFF
cdr3_nt: TGTGCCAGCAGCGTTGATTCCATTTGGAACACTGAAGCTTTCTTT
j_call: TRBJ1-1
d_call: -
clone_size: many
v_call: TRBV9

cdr3_aa: CASSWDRLNTGELFF
cdr3_nt: TGTGCCAGCAGCTGGGACAGATTGAACACCGGGGAGCTGTTTTTT
j_call: TRBJ2-2
d_call: TRBD1
clone_size: many
v_call: TRBV7-8

cdr3_aa: CASSQGRTRGTQYF
cdr3_nt: TGCGCCAGCAGCCAAGGGAGGACCCGCGGGACCCAGTACTTC
j_call: TRBJ2-5
d_call: -
clone_size: many
v_call: TRBV4-3

cdr3_aa: CAISQRRAVSGNTVYF
cdr3_nt: TGTGCCATCAGCCAACGCAGGGCGGTATCTGGAAACACCGTATATTTT
j_call: TRBJ1-3
d_call: -
clone_size: many
v_call: TRBV10-3

cdr3_aa: CASSLVADYSNQPQHF
cdr3_nt: TGTGCCAGCAGCTTAGTGGCGGATTATAGCAATCAGCCCCAGCATTTT
j_call: TRBJ1-5
d_call: -
clone_size: many
v_call: TRBV7-2

cdr3_aa: CSARDGGAFGNTIYF
cdr3_nt: TGCAGTGCCAGGGACGGCGGGGCCTTTGGAAACACCATATATTTT
j_call: TRBJ1-3
d_call: -
clone_size: many
v_call: TRBV20-1

cdr3_aa: CASPGGSGTDTQYF
cdr3_nt: TGTGCCAGCCCCGGTGGTAGCGGGACAGATACGCAGTATTTT
j_call: TRBJ2-3
d_call: TRBD2
clone_size: many
v_call: TRBV7-2

cdr3_aa: CASSPGQGELFF
cdr3_nt: TGTGCCAGCAGCCCCGGACAGGGGGAGCTGTTTTTT
j_call: TRBJ2-2
d_call: -
clone_size: many
v_call: TRBV11-3

cdr3_aa: CASSLVGGGQGGQPQHF
cdr3_nt: TGTGCCAGCAGCTTAGTTGGAGGCGGACAGGGAGGGCAGCCCCAGCATTTT
j_call: TRBJ1-5
d_call: TRBD1
clone_size: many
v_call: TRBV7-2

cdr3_aa: CASSLVARAALLSGANVLTF
cdr3_nt: TGCGCCAGCAGCTTGGTCGCCAGGGCCGCCCTACTCTCTGGGGCCAACGTCCTGACTTTC
j_call: TRBJ2-6
d_call: -
clone_size: many
v_call: TRBV5-1

cdr3_aa: CSARGRLAGADTQYF
cdr3_nt: TGCAGTGCTAGGGGACGACTAGCGGGGGCAGATACGCAGTATTTT
j_call: TRBJ2-3
d_call: TRBD2
clone_size: many
v_call: TRBV20-1

cdr3_aa: CASSPGGAHGGETQYF
cdr3_nt: TGTGCTAGCAGCCCTGGGGGCGCGCATGGTGGAGAGACCCAGTACTTC
j_call: TRBJ2-5
d_call: -
clone_size: -
v_call: TRBV7-7

cdr3_aa: CASSFSASGAETQYF
cdr3_nt: TGCGCCAGCAGCTTCAGTGCTAGCGGGGCGGAGACCCAGTACTTC
j_call: TRBJ2-5
d_call: TRBD2
clone_size: many
v_call: TRBV5-1

cdr3_aa: CASSTTVDSDSNEKLFF
cdr3_nt: TGTGCCAGCAGCACAACAGTAGACAGCGACTCTAATGAAAAACTGTTTTTT
j_call: TRBJ1-4
d_call: -
clone_size: many
v_call: TRBV7-9

cdr3_aa: CASRGGGQGIQNYGYTF
cdr3_nt: TGCGCCAGCCGGGGAGGGGGACAGGGGATACAGAACTATGGCTACACCTTC
j_call: TRBJ1-2
d_call: TRBD1
clone_size: medium-sized
v_call: TRBV4-1

cdr3_aa: CSGTGTYGYTF
cdr3_nt: TGCAGTGGAACAGGGACGTATGGCTACACCTTC
j_call: TRBJ1-2
d_call: -
clone_size: many
v_call: TRBV20-1

cdr3_aa: CASRGLFTGELFF
cdr3_nt: TGTGCCAGCAGAGGACTTTTCACCGGGGAGCTGTTTTTT
j_call: TRBJ2-2
d_call: -
clone_size: many
v_call: TRBV6-1

cdr3_aa: CASSYRLGQGETEAFF
cdr3_nt: TGTGCCAGCAGTTACCGCCTGGGACAGGGAGAAACTGAAGCTTTCTTT
j_call: TRBJ1-1
d_call: TRBD1
clone_size: few
v_call: TRBV6-2/TRBV6-3

cdr3_aa: CASSWQGAVETQYF
cdr3_nt: TGTGCCAGCAGCTGGCAGGGGGCTGTGGAGACCCAGTACTTC
j_call: TRBJ2-5
d_call: TRBD1
clone_size: many
v_call: TRBV5-4

cdr3_aa: CASSWGGNTGELFF
cdr3_nt: TGTGCCAGCAGCTGGGGGGGGAACACCGGGGAGCTGTTTTTT
j_call: TRBJ2-2
d_call: TRBD2
clone_size: many
v_call: TRBV7-2

cdr3_aa: CASSLGGLGTDTQYF
cdr3_nt: TGTGCCAGCAGTTTAGGGGGACTGGGCACAGATACGCAGTATTTT
j_call: TRBJ2-3
d_call: -
clone_size: many
v_call: TRBV27

cdr3_aa: CSVEDLGGQFF
cdr3_nt: TGCAGCGTTGAAGATCTTGGAGGGCAGTTCTTC
j_call: TRBJ2-1
d_call: -
clone_size: many
v_call: TRBV29-1

cdr3_aa: CAGRTSPTDTQYF
cdr3_nt: TGTGCCGGCCGGACTAGCCCAACAGATACGCAGTATTTT
j_call: TRBJ2-3
d_call: TRBD2
clone_size: many
v_call: TRBV15

cdr3_aa: CASSLEAGGVWRETQYF
cdr3_nt: TGTGCCAGCAGCTTAGAGGCAGGGGGCGTTTGGAGGGAGACCCAGTACTTC
j_call: TRBJ2-5
d_call: TRBD1
clone_size: many
v_call: TRBV7-9

cdr3_aa: CASSQLPSTEAFF
cdr3_nt: TGTGCCAGTAGTCAACTGCCGAGCACTGAAGCTTTCTTT
j_call: TRBJ1-1
d_call: -
clone_size: many
v_call: TRBV19

cdr3_aa: CASSPGKGAEAFF
cdr3_nt: TGTGCCAGCAGTCCCGGGAAAGGGGCTGAAGCTTTCTTT
j_call: TRBJ1-1
d_call: -
clone_size: many
v_call: TRBV28

cdr3_aa: CSAREQWRGRDEQFF
cdr3_nt: TGCAGTGCTAGAGAGCAGTGGCGGGGGAGGGATGAGCAGTTCTTC
j_call: TRBJ2-1
d_call: TRBD2
clone_size: many
v_call: TRBV20-1

cdr3_aa: CAWSSWGAHLWAGYTF
cdr3_nt: TGTGCCTGGAGCTCGTGGGGGGCGCATCTATGGGCTGGCTACACCTTC
j_call: TRBJ1-2
d_call: -
clone_size: many
v_call: TRBV30

cdr3_aa: CASSQGGAETQYF
cdr3_nt: TGTGCCAGCAGCCAAGGGGGGGCAGAGACCCAGTACTTC
j_call: TRBJ2-5
d_call: -
clone_size: -
v_call: TRBV27

cdr3_aa: CASSQDWGGTAFF
cdr3_nt: TGTGCCAGCAGCCAAGACTGGGGCGGAACGGCTTTCTTT
j_call: TRBJ1-1
d_call: -
clone_size: many
v_call: TRBV3-1

cdr3_aa: CASSLESGVRGYTF
cdr3_nt: TGTGCCAGCAGCTTAGAGTCCGGGGTCCGTGGCTACACCTTC
j_call: TRBJ1-2
d_call: -
clone_size: many
v_call: TRBV7-2

cdr3_aa: CSPPDRGYGYTF
cdr3_nt: TGCAGTCCCCCGGACAGGGGTTATGGCTACACCTTC
j_call: TRBJ1-2
d_call: TRBD1
clone_size: many
v_call: TRBV20-1

cdr3_aa: CASRPTGSNEQFF
cdr3_nt: TGTGCCAGCAGACCGACCGGTTCAAATGAGCAGTTCTTC
j_call: TRBJ2-1
d_call: -
clone_size: many
v_call: TRBV7-9

cdr3_aa: CASSARQGWDEQYF
cdr3_nt: TGTGCCAGCAGTGCTCGACAGGGCTGGGACGAGCAGTACTTC
j_call: TRBJ2-7
d_call: TRBD1
clone_size: many
v_call: TRBV6-1

cdr3_aa: CASRGTGVNSPLHF
cdr3_nt: TGTGCCAGCAGGGGGACAGGGGTCAATTCACCCCTCCACTTT
j_call: TRBJ1-6
d_call: TRBD1
clone_size: many
v_call: TRBV27

cdr3_aa: CASSQSTSGGPGEQFF
cdr3_nt: TGCGCCAGCAGCCAATCGACTAGCGGGGGTCCCGGTGAGCAGTTCTTC
j_call: TRBJ2-1
d_call: TRBD2
clone_size: few
v_call: TRBV4-3

cdr3_aa: CASSSRTDYNEQFF
cdr3_nt: TGTGCCAGCAGCTCTCGGACAGACTACAATGAGCAGTTCTTC
j_call: TRBJ2-1
d_call: -
clone_size: many
v_call: TRBV7-9

cdr3_aa: CASSSDPAGRTRQPQHF
cdr3_nt: TGTGCCAGCAGTTCCGACCCCGCAGGGAGGACAAGACAGCCCCAGCATTTT
j_call: TRBJ1-5
d_call: -
clone_size: many
v_call: TRBV12-3/TRBV12-4

cdr3_aa: CSARDPPRGSEQFF
cdr3_nt: TGCAGTGCTAGAGATCCCCCCCGGGGGTCTGAGCAGTTCTTC
j_call: TRBJ2-1
d_call: -
clone_size: many
v_call: TRBV20-1

cdr3_aa: CASSPPHQPQHF
cdr3_nt: TGTGCCAGTAGTCCTCCCCATCAGCCCCAGCATTTT
j_call: TRBJ1-5
d_call: -
clone_size: many
v_call: TRBV19

cdr3_aa: CASSSGTANSPLHF
cdr3_nt: TGTGCCAGCAGTTCCGGGACAGCAAATTCACCCCTCCACTTT
j_call: TRBJ1-6
d_call: TRBD1
clone_size: -
v_call: TRBV7-3

cdr3_aa: CASSQDRQGGQYF
cdr3_nt: TGCGCCAGCAGCCAGGACCGACAGGGTGGGCAGTATTTT
j_call: TRBJ2-3
d_call: TRBD1
clone_size: many
v_call: TRBV4-3